Listed below are T cell receptor beta chains from one sample, sequenced in a study of blood T cells in healthy people across ages. Via MiXCR, TCRdb re-called the 5' RACE reads, giving one row per CDR3 protein. The repertoire holds some 1,800,000 distinct CDR3 sequences, with around 42% as singletons. The sequenced material came from blood. Receptors were obtained from a human donor in good health. The conserved cysteine and the conserved F or W are not part of the CDR3 here. Each record gives: clone size, J gene, V gene, CDR3 protein. Size tells how often a clone was seen (once, few, many) or the class of an expanded clone, and some rows leave it out.

few TRBJ1-6 TRBV12-5 ASGPSGLETPLH
- TRBJ2-1 TRBV27 ASRLGGTGGYNEQF
- TRBJ2-7 TRBV7-8 ASRSTGALGEQY
- TRBJ2-1 TRBV5-5 ASSLGQTGGYYNEQF
- TRBJ2-1 TRBV2 ASRESGYRWNNEQF
- TRBJ1-4 TRBV12-5 ASGLLEDSWDEKLF
- TRBJ1-6 TRBV20-1 SARTGTWDSPLH
- TRBJ2-3 TRBV7-2 ASSRPGQGTDTQY
- TRBJ2-2 TRBV5-1 ASSLEARGASTGELF
- TRBJ1-2 TRBV5-6 ASSAAGLTNYGYT
- - TRBV7-2 ASSLYLAGEETQY
- TRBJ1-4 TRBV4-2 ASSQDHHTQGDEKLF
- TRBJ2-3 TRBV20-1 SATRTGGADTQY
few TRBJ2-7 TRBV6-6 ASSFTWAGTRHYEQY
few TRBJ1-4 TRBV27 ASGTGEANEKLF
few TRBJ2-1 TRBV6-1 ASSEYGGANNEQF
once TRBJ2-3 TRBV5-6 ASSWGGAGSQY
- - TRBV28 ASSSYPGGVSYEQY
few TRBJ2-1 TRBV7-3 ASSLDRQGAGEQF
- TRBJ2-3 TRBV10-3 AIGQRGFRTDTQY
- TRBJ1-6 TRBV20-1 SARRPINSPLH
- TRBJ2-2 TRBV5-6 ASSLGNSNTGELF